This entry features one TCR beta chain sequence. The CDR3 sequence is 13 residues long. Trimming took off 5 bases at V and 1 base at J, with 8 bases between the two ends. Per germline, CDR1 SGHTA and CDR2 FQGNSA. The sample belongs to a study of blood T cell repertoires in COVID-19. The protocol was immunoSEQ multiplex PCR, while the TCRdb copy is restricted to in-frame clones and leaves out a portion. The sample carries 85,000 to 110,000 clones, approximately 88% recorded once. The V call is TRBV7-2, the J call TRBJ1-2; no clear D. Sequencing input: peripheral blood. This sequence was found in a human donor in a cohort sampled during active COVID-19. In nucleotides, the CDR3 is TGTGCCAGCAGCAACACCCGTAACTATGGCTACACCTTC. Translated, it gives CASSNTRNYGYTF.